This is a list of T cell receptor beta chains from one sample in a study of T cell responses to AZD1222 COVID-19 vaccine. Profiling relied on immunoSEQ multiplex PCR, and the TCRdb table lists in-frame clones only, not all of them. The table records about 140,000 clones, over 90% of them present only once. This specimen consisted of peripheral blood, obtained on day 0 of AZD1222 vaccination. These receptors were taken from an adult in good health. The CDR3 runs from the conserved cysteine through the conserved F or W. D genes are given only for firm matches. Clone size is given for some rows only: seen once, a few or many times, or a class if the clone is expanded.

V gene	clone size	J gene	D gene	CDR3 protein	CDR3 DNA
TRBV19	NA	TRBJ2-2	TRBD2	CASSISLAGVETGELFF	TGTGCCAGTAGTATCTCCCTAGCGGGAGTAGAAACCGGGGAGCTGTTTTTT
TRBV5-6	once	TRBJ1-2	NA	CASTTRDGRPNYGYTF	TGTGCCAGCACCACCCGGGACGGCCGACCGAACTATGGCTACACCTTC
TRBV2	NA	TRBJ2-1	TRBD2	CARGTSGRGAYNEQFF	TGTGCCAGGGGGACTAGCGGGAGAGGCGCCTACAATGAGCAGTTCTTC
TRBV25-1	NA	TRBJ1-3	NA	CASSELDSDTIYF	TGTGCCAGCAGTGAATTGGATAGCGACACCATATATTTT
TRBV3-1/TRBV3-2	NA	TRBJ2-3	TRBD2	CASSQALAGGTSTDTQYF	TGTGCCAGCAGCCAGGCGCTAGCGGGAGGAACTAGCACAGATACGCAGTATTTT
TRBV2	NA	TRBJ1-2	NA	CASSEWGGEYGYTF	TGTGCCAGCAGTGAATGGGGCGGAGAGTATGGCTACACCTTC
TRBV1	NA	TRBJ2-2	NA	CTSSQVGLAENTGELFF	TGCACCAGCAGCCAAGTAGGCCTAGCGGAGAACACCGGGGAGCTGTTTTTT
TRBV10-3	NA	TRBJ2-2	NA	CAISESVSNTGELFF	TGTGCCATCAGTGAGTCTGTCTCGAACACCGGGGAGCTGTTTTTT
TRBV6-5	NA	TRBJ2-1	NA	CASSYSKSPGKQFF	TGTGCCAGCAGTTACTCGAAATCCCCGGGGAAGCAGTTCTTC
TRBV7-9	few	TRBJ1-1	NA	CASSLVTGSNTEAFF	TGTGCCAGCAGCTTAGTAACAGGGTCGAACACTGAAGCTTTCTTT
TRBV10-3	few	TRBJ2-7	NA	CAISELGPYEQYF	TGTGCCATCAGTGAACTGGGCCCATACGAGCAGTACTTC
TRBV18	NA	TRBJ2-2	NA	CASSARQTNTGELFF	TGTGCCAGCTCTGCTCGACAGACTAACACCGGGGAGCTGTTTTTT
TRBV5-1	once	TRBJ2-3	NA	CASSEGSTDTQYF	TGCGCCAGCAGCGAGGGGAGCACAGATACGCAGTATTTT
TRBV27	once	TRBJ2-5	TRBD1	CASSLWSGGTETQYF	TGTGCCAGCAGTTTATGGTCAGGGGGTACTGAGACCCAGTACTTC
TRBV10-3	NA	TRBJ2-1	NA	CAISGGLDQFF	TGTGCCATCAGTGGAGGACTGGACCAGTTCTTC
TRBV18	NA	TRBJ2-3	TRBD1	CASSPRGRGTGSADTQYF	TGTGCCAGCTCACCACGGGGAAGGGGGACAGGGTCGGCAGATACGCAGTATTTT
TRBV29-1	NA	TRBJ1-2	NA	CSVVSEPFYGYTF	TGCAGCGTTGTTTCAGAGCCGTTCTATGGCTACACCTTC
TRBV7-3	NA	TRBJ2-3	TRBD2	CASSRAGADTQYF	TGTGCCAGCAGTCGAGCGGGAGCGGATACGCAGTATTTT
TRBV9	NA	TRBJ1-4	TRBD1	CASSVVGQGARLTNEKLFF	TGTGCCAGCAGCGTAGTTGGACAGGGGGCGAGGTTAACTAATGAAAAACTGTTTTTT
TRBV7-9	NA	TRBJ2-1	TRBD1	CASSLGTGLDNEQFF	TGTGCCAGCAGCTTGGGGACAGGGTTGGATAATGAGCAGTTCTTC
TRBV25-1	NA	TRBJ1-5	NA	CASSADRDSNQPQHF	TGTGCCAGCAGTGCCGACAGAGATAGCAATCAGCCCCAGCATTTT
TRBV30	NA	TRBJ2-7	NA	CAWRDGPHEQYF	TGTGCCTGGAGAGACGGTCCTCACGAGCAGTACTTC
TRBV30	NA	TRBJ2-1	TRBD1	CAWSEGQGAYNEQFF	TGTGCCTGGAGTGAGGGACAGGGGGCCTACAATGAGCAGTTCTTC
TRBV19	NA	TRBJ2-1	TRBD2	CASSIEVAGESGNEQFF	TGTGCCAGTAGTATAGAGGTAGCGGGAGAGAGTGGCAATGAGCAGTTCTTC
TRBV28	NA	TRBJ2-7	TRBD1	CASYRDSVEQYF	TGTGCCAGCTACCGGGACAGTGTCGAGCAGTACTTC
TRBV10-3	NA	TRBJ1-1	NA	CAISGSGRAFF	TGTGCCATCAGTGGAAGTGGGAGAGCTTTCTTT
TRBV5-1	NA	TRBJ2-7	NA	CASSLLSVARGAYEQYF	TGCGCCAGCAGCTTGTTGTCCGTAGCGAGAGGTGCCTACGAGCAGTACTTC
TRBV5-1	NA	TRBJ2-5	NA	CASSLEAALSEETQYF	TGCGCCAGCAGCTTGGAGGCGGCCCTAAGCGAAGAGACCCAGTACTTC
TRBV6-4	NA	TRBJ2-3	TRBD1	CASRRTGTDTQYF	TGTGCCAGCAGACGGACAGGAACAGATACGCAGTATTTT
TRBV5-6	NA	TRBJ1-6	NA	CASSGGKSYNSPLHF	TGTGCCAGCAGCGGCGGGAAGTCCTATAATTCACCCCTCCACTTT
TRBV18	NA	TRBJ2-7	NA	CASSPAGLFSEQYF	TGTGCCAGCTCACCCGCGGGTTTGTTCTCCGAGCAGTACTTC
TRBV5-4	NA	TRBJ2-6	NA	CASSLYRSSGANVLTF	TGTGCCAGCAGCTTGTACAGGAGCTCTGGGGCCAACGTCCTGACTTTC
TRBV2	NA	TRBJ1-1	TRBD1	CASSPDRGKVEAFF	TGTGCCAGCAGTCCTGACAGGGGTAAGGTTGAAGCTTTCTTT
TRBV28	NA	TRBJ1-6	NA	CASSSPGTSPLHF	TGTGCCAGCAGTTCCCCAGGGACCTCACCCCTCCACTTT
TRBV30	NA	TRBJ1-2	TRBD1	CAWSATGGSGYTF	TGTGCCTGGAGCGCGACAGGGGGGAGCGGCTACACCTTC
TRBV9	NA	TRBJ2-2	NA	CASSLVVTGELFF	TGTGCCAGCAGCCTGGTGGTCACCGGGGAGCTGTTTTTT
TRBV5-4	NA	TRBJ2-3	TRBD1	CASSPGQGADTQYF	TGTGCCAGCAGCCCGGGACAGGGGGCAGATACGCAGTATTTT
TRBV5-1	NA	TRBJ1-3	NA	CASSLAGELSGNTIYF	TGCGCCAGCAGCTTAGCGGGAGAACTATCTGGAAACACCATATATTTT
TRBV6-2/TRBV6-3	NA	TRBJ2-5	NA	CASTPPAETQYF	TGTGCCAGCACCCCACCCGCTGAGACCCAGTACTTC
TRBV19	NA	TRBJ1-4	NA	CASSQSTGPDEKLFF	TGTGCCAGTAGTCAATCTACAGGGCCAGATGAAAAACTGTTTTTT
TRBV5-6	NA	TRBJ1-4	NA	CASTRDIRERKLFF	TGTGCCAGCACCCGGGACATTCGAGAGAGAAAACTGTTTTTT
TRBV5-4	NA	TRBJ2-7	TRBD2	CASSLGGRSYEQYF	TGTGCCAGCAGCTTAGGCGGGAGGTCCTACGAGCAGTACTTC
TRBV9	NA	TRBJ2-1	NA	CASSAAPAPHNEQFF	TGTGCCAGCAGCGCGGCACCGGCGCCGCACAATGAGCAGTTCTTC
TRBV19	NA	TRBJ2-7	TRBD1	CATLHATGGVYEQYF	TGTGCCACCCTTCATGCGACAGGGGGCGTTTACGAGCAGTACTTC
TRBV30	NA	TRBJ1-3	NA	CAWIPGLGHSSGNTIYF	TGTGCCTGGATCCCCGGGCTCGGCCATAGCTCTGGAAACACCATATATTTT
TRBV11-2	NA	TRBJ1-6	TRBD1	CASSLIGQGISAPLHF	TGTGCCAGCAGCTTGATCGGACAGGGGATTTCTGCACCCCTCCACTTT
TRBV24-1	NA	TRBJ1-3	NA	CATRDSSGNTIYF	TGTGCCACCAGGGACAGCTCTGGAAACACCATATATTTT
TRBV28	NA	TRBJ2-5	TRBD1	CASSFLTGGAETQYF	TGTGCCAGCAGTTTCCTCACAGGGGGCGCAGAGACCCAGTACTTC
TRBV2	NA	TRBJ1-1	NA	CASRKYMNTEAFF	TGTGCCAGCAGGAAATACATGAACACTGAAGCTTTCTTT
TRBV11-1	NA	TRBJ2-5	TRBD1	CASSLPQGEEETQYF	TGTGCCAGCAGCTTACCACAGGGGGAGGAAGAGACCCAGTACTTC
TRBV18	NA	TRBJ2-3	NA	CASSGGSTDTQYF	TGTGCCAGCTCAGGCGGTAGCACAGATACGCAGTATTTT
TRBV19	NA	TRBJ2-1	TRBD2	CASSPRTSGGSSYNEQFF	TGTGCCAGTAGTCCACGGACTAGCGGGGGCTCCTCCTACAATGAGCAGTTCTTC
TRBV7-2	NA	TRBJ2-5	TRBD2	CASSLRRLAGVGGETQYF	TGTGCCAGCAGCTTACGGCGGCTAGCGGGAGTGGGAGGGGAGACCCAGTACTTC
TRBV14	NA	TRBJ2-3	NA	CASSKISYGQYF	TGTGCCAGCAGCAAGATATCATACGGGCAGTATTTT
TRBV19	once	TRBJ1-5	TRBD1	CASRGDRDSNQPQHF	TGTGCCAGTAGAGGCGACAGGGATAGCAATCAGCCCCAGCATTTT
TRBV9	NA	TRBJ1-2	NA	CASSVSAGEYGYTF	TGTGCCAGCAGCGTGTCTGCAGGGGAGTATGGCTACACCTTC
TRBV10-3	once	TRBJ2-2	NA	CAIRPLASGELFF	TGTGCCATCAGGCCTCTAGCCTCCGGGGAGCTGTTTTTT
TRBV10-2	NA	TRBJ2-7	TRBD1	CASSGTGRGYEQYF	TGCGCCAGCAGTGGGACAGGCCGAGGTTACGAGCAGTACTTC